This T cell receptor beta chain was profiled in a study of vaccination and CD4 T cells after COVID-19. Study as a whole: Stimulation of cells relied on overlapping spike peptides derived from SARS-CoV-2, HCoV-NL63, HCoV-OC43 and HCoV-229E.

Cultured CD4+ T cell DNA was sequenced using the Oncomine TCR Beta short-read assay. Each CDR3 protein gets one entry after TCRdb re-called the PCR reads with MiXCR. Of several thousand distinct CDR3 sequences detected, just over 55% appear once; the ten largest clones hold about 23%. V lost 10 bases, J lost 11 bases, and 15 bases lay in between. Germline V CDR1 and CDR2: MNHEY, SVGEGT. CDR3 length equals 11 residues. This clonotype came up a few times. Antigen specificity is unknown. Treatment indicated: roughly ten-day PBMC culture with coronavirus spike peptide pools or control peptides (ViraFEST assay).

The TCR was taken from a human donor who had recovered from COVID-19. Sequenced material: CD4+ T cells from blood, cultured in vitro. The chain uses TRBV6-2 or TRBV6-3 and TRBJ1-5; maybe TRBD1 (6 bases). CDR3 in amino acids: CATKRDTAQHF. CDR3 bases: TGTGCCACTAAGAGGGACACAGCCCAGCATTTT.